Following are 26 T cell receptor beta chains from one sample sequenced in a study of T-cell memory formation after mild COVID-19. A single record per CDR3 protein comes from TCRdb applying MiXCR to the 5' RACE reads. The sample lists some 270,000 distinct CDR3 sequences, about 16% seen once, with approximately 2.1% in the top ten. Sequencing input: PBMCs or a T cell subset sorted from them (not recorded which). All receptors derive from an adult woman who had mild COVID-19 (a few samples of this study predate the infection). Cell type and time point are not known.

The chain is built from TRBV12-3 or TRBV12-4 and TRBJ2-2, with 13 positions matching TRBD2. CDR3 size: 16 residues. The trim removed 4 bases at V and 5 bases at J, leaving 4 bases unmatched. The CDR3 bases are TGTGCCAGCAGTTGGGGGACTAGCGGGATTACCGGGGAGCTGTTTTTT. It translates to CASSWGTSGITGELFF.

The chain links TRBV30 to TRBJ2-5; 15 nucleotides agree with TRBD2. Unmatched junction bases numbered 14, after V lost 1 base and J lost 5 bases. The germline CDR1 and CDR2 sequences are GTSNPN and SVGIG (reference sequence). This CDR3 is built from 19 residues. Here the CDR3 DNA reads TGTGCCTGGAGTGGAAGAGGACTAGCGGGGGGGAACCCATGGGAGACCCAGTACTTC. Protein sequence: CAWSGRGLAGGNPWETQYF.

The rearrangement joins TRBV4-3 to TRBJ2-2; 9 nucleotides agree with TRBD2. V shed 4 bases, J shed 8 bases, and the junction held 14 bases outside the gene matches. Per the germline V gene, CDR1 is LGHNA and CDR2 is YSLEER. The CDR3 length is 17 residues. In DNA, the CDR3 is TGCGCCAGCAGCCTCTCTGGCGGGAGGGCTGGAGCGGGGGAGCTGTTTTTT. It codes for CASSLSGGRAGAGELFF.

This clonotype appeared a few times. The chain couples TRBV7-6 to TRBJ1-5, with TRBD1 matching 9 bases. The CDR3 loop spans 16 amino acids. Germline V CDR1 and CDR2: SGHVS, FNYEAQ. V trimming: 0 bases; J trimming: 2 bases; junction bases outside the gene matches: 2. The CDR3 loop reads CASSLAGQGCNQPQHF. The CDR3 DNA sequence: TGTGCCAGCAGCTTAGCGGGACAGGGATGCAATCAGCCCCAGCATTTT.

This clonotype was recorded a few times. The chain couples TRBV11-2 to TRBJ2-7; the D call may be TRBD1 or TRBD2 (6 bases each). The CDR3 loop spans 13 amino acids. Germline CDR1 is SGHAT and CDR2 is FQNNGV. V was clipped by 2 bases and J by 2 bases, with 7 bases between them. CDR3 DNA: TGTGCCAGCAGCTTAAGGGGGGCCTACGAGCAGTACTTC. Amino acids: CASSLRGAYEQYF.

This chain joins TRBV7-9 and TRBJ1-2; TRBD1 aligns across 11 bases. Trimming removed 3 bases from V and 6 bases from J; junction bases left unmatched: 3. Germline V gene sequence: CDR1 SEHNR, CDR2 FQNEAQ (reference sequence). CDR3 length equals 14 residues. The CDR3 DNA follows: TGTGCCAGCAGCTTGGACAGGGGGCAACATGGCTACACCTTC. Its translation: CASSLDRGQHGYTF. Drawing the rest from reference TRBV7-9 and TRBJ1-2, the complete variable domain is DTGVSQNPRHKITKRGQNVTFRCDPISEHNRLYWYRQTLGQGPEFLTYFQNEAQLEKSRLLSDRFSAERPKGSFSTLEIQRTEQGDSAMYLCASSLDRGQHGYTFGSGTRLTVV.

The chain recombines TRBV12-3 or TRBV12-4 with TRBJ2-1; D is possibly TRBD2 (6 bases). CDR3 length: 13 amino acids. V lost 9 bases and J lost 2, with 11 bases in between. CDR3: CASRTTPYNEQFF. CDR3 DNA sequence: TGTGCCAGTCGGACTACTCCCTACAATGAGCAGTTCTTC.

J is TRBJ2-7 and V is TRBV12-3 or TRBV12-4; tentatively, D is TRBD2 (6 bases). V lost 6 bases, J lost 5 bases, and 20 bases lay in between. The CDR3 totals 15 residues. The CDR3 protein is CASRGTWLGPNEQYF. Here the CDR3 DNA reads TGTGCCAGCAGGGGGACTTGGTTAGGGCCCAACGAGCAGTACTTC.

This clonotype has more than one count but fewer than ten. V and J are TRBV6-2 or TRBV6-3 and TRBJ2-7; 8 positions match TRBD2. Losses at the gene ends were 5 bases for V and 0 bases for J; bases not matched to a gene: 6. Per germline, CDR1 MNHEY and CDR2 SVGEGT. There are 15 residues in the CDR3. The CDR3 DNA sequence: TGTGCCAGCAGTCCCTCGGGGGGGATCTCCTACGAGCAGTACTTC. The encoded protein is CASSPSGGISYEQYF.

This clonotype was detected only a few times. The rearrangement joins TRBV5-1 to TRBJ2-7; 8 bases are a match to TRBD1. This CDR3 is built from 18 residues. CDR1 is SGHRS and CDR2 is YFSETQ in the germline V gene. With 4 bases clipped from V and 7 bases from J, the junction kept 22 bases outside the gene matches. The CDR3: CASSLDFGTGTVVGEQYF. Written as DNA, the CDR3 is TGCGCCAGCAGCCTAGATTTCGGGACAGGTACTGTGGTGGGAGAGCAGTACTTC.

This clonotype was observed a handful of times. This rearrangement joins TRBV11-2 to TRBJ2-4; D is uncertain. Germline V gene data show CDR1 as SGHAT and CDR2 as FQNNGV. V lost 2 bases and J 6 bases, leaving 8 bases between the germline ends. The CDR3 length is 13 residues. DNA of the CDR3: TGTGCCAGCAGCTTAATCCTCGGAAACATTCAGTACTTC. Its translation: CASSLILGNIQYF.

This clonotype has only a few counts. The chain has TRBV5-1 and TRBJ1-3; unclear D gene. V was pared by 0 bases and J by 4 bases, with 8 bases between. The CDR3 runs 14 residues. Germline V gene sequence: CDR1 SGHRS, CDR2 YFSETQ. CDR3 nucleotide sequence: TGCGCCAGCAGCTTGGGGTCGGAGGGAAACACCATATATTTT. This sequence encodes CASSLGSEGNTIYF.

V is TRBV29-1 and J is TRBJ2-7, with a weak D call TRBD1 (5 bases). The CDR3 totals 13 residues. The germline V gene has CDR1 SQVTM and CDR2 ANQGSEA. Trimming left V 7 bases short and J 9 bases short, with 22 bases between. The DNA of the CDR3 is TGCAGCGCCCTGGACACCCCTGACCCTAGGCAGTACTTC. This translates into CSALDTPDPRQYF.

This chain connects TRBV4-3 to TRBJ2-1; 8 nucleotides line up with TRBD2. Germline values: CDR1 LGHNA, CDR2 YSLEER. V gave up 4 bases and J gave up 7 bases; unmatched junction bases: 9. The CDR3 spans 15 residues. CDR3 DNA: TGCGCCAGCAGCCCGCGGCCGGGAGGGGAGAATGAGCAGTTCTTC. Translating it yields CASSPRPGGENEQFF.

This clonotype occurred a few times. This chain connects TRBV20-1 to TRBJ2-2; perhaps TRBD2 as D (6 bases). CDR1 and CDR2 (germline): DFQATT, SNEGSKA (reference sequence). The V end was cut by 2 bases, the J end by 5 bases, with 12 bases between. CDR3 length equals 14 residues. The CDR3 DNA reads TGCAGTGCTAGATTCTTTGGGGGGACCGGGGAGCTGTTTTTT. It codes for CSARFFGGTGELFF.

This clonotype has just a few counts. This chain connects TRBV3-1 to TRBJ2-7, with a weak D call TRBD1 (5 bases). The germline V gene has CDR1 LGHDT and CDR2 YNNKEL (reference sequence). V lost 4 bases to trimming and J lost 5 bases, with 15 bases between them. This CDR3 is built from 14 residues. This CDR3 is CASSRDSLGHEQYF. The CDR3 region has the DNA TGTGCCAGCAGCCGAGACTCCTTGGGGCACGAGCAGTACTTC.

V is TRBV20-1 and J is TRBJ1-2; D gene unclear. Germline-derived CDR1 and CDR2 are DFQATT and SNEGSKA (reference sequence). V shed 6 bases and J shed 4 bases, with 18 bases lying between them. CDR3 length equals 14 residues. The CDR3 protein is CSASKDGDSYGYTF. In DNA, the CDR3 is TGCAGTGCCAGCAAGGACGGCGATTCCTATGGCTACACCTTC.

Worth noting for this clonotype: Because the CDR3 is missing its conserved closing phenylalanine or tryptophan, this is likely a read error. The CDR3 DNA reads TGTGCCAGCAGTTTAGCGTCGGGACAAGAACTGTTTCTT. Translation gives CASSLASGQELFL. The gene calls are TRBV12-3 or TRBV12-4 and TRBJ1-4; tentatively, D is TRBD1 (6 bases). V lost 0 bases and J 12 bases, leaving 11 bases between the germline ends. The CDR3 sequence is 13 residues long.

The CDR3 region has the DNA TGTGCCAGTAGTAGCCAGCCCGCCTATGGCTACACCTTC. The encoded protein is CASSSQPAYGYTF. The chain carries TRBV19 and TRBJ1-2; D is unresolved. This CDR3 spans 13 amino acids. Germline V CDR1 and CDR2: LNHDA, SQIVND (reference sequence). The ends were cut back, 4 bases at V and 4 bases at J, with 10 bases in the middle.

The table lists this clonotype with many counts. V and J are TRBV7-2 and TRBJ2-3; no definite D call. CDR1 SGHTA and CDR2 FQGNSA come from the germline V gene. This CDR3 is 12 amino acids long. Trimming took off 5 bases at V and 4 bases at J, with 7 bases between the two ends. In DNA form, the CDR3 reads TGTGCCAGCAGCCGCGCCGCAGATACGCAGTATTTT. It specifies CASSRAADTQYF.

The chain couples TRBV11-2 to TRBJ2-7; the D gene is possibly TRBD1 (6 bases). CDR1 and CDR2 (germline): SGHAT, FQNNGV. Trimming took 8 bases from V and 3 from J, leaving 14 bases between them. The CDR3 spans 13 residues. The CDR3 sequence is CASGTNRVYEQYF. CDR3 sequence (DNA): TGTGCCAGCGGAACTAACAGGGTCTACGAGCAGTACTTC. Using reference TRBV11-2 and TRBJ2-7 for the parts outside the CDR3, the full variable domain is EAGVAQSPRYKIIEKRQSVAFWCNPISGHATLYWYQQILGQGPKLLIQFQNNGVVDDSQLPKDRFSAERLKGVDSTLKIQPAKLEDSAVYLCASGTNRVYEQYFGPGTRLTVT.

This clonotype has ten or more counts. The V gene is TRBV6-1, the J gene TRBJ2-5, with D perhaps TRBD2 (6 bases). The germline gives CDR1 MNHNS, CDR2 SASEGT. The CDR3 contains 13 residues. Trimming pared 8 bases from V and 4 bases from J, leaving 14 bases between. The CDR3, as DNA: TGTGCCAGCGAGACTAGTATTTCAGAGACCCAGTACTTC. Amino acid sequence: CASETSISETQYF.

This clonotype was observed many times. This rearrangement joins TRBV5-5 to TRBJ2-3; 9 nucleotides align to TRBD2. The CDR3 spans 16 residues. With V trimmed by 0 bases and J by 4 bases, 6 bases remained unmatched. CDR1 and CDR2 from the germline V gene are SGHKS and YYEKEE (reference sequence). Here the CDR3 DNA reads TGTGCCAGCAGCTTGGGTAGGAGCGGGGGGTCAGATACGCAGTATTTT. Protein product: CASSLGRSGGSDTQYF.

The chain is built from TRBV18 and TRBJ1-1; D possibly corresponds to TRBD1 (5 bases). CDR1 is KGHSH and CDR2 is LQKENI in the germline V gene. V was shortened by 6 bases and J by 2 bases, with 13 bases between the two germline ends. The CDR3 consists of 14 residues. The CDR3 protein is CASSLSGYNTEAFF. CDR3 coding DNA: TGTGCCAGCTCGCTGTCAGGGTACAACACTGAAGCTTTCTTT.

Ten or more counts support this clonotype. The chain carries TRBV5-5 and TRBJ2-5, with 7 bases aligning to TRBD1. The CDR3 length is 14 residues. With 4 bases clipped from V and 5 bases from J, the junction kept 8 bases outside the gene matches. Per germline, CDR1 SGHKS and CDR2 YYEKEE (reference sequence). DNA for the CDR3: TGTGCCAGCAGCCTGACAGGGTACGAGGAGACCCAGTACTTC. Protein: CASSLTGYEETQYF.

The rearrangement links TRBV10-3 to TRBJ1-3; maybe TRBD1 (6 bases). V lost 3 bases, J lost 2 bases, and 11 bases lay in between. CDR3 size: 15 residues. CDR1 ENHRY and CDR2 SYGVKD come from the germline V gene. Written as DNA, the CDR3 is TGTGCCATCAGTGATTCAGGGGTGGCTGGAAACACCATATATTTT. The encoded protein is CAISDSGVAGNTIYF.